This T cell receptor (beta chain) comes out of a study of blood T cell repertoires in COVID-19. As processed by the authors: Amplification of reference gene primers was used by the study to estimate nucleated cell counts. Produced via immunoSEQ multiplex PCR; TCRdb's table is partial and in-frame only. V and J calls and clone size are as listed in that table; D and trimming were resolved from the DNA. Of some 280,000 clones detected, approximately 91% appear once; the ten largest clones hold about 0.94%. Sequenced sample: peripheral blood. The receptor comes from a woman aged 35 to 49 who had recovered from COVID-19.

As DNA, the CDR3 is TGTGCCATCAGTGAGTCCCGGCAAGAGACCCAGTACTTC. Protein sequence: CAISESRQETQYF. The chain links TRBV10-3 to TRBJ2-5, with D uncertain. CDR3 size: 13 residues. Germline CDR1 is ENHRY and CDR2 is SYGVKD. V shed 0 bases and J shed 2 bases, with 4 bases lying between them.